This T cell receptor (beta chain) originates from a study of regulatory T cells in long-lasting Graves disease. Time point defined: newly diagnosed GD, antithyroid drugs for less than 3 months. Extracted RNA from PBMCs served as the source of the TCR library. As regards this clonotype: The antigen remains unidentified.

General study results and limits: Newly diagnosed disease favored TRBV20-1 and TRBJ2-1 over persistent disease.

Germline-derived CDR1 and CDR2 are DFQATT and SNEGSKA (reference sequence). Germline trimming cut 0 bases from V and 6 bases from J; bases unmatched to any gene: 7. The CDR3 is 15 residues long. For TCR beta, libraries came from iRepertoire HTBI primers and Arm-PCR of CDR3 regions. TCRdb itself ran the multiplex PCR reads through MiXCR, one entry per CDR3 protein. The sample carries some 250,000 distinct CDR3 sequences, about a sixth recorded once. This TCR was sampled from a female donor with Graves disease. The sequences come from peripheral blood mononuclear cells (PBMCs), collected at new diagnosis, from a patient treated with antithyroid drugs. This chain uses TRBV20-1 with TRBJ1-4, with 7 positions matching TRBD1. The CDR3 region has the DNA TGCAGTGCTAGAGATGAGGGCAGGGGGGATGAAAAACTGTTTTTT. Protein product: CSARDEGRGDEKLFF.